This T cell receptor beta chain was observed in a study of blood T cell repertoires in COVID-19. The wider study: Samples taken during acute and convalescent COVID-19 were collected in the United States, Italy and Spain. T cells, B-cell-depleted T cells, or PBMCs supplied cDNA or gDNA.

The CDR3 loop spans 15 amino acids. Germline CDR1 reads SGDLS; CDR2 reads YYNGEE. Trimming took 3 bases from V and 6 from J, leaving 13 bases between them. This clone was seen a single time. Authors' analysis steps: From reference gene primer amplification, estimates of nucleated cell counts were derived. Assay: immunoSEQ multiplex PCR; the TCRdb copy retains only in-frame clones and omits some. Clone size and the V and J calls come from that table; the DNA yielded D and trimming. The top ten hold 25% to 40% of the sample, which has tens of thousands of clones, under 85% seen once. The sequence was obtained from a woman older than 75 with acute or convalescent COVID-19. What was sequenced was peripheral blood. J is TRBJ1-6 and V is TRBV9, with D possibly matching TRBD1 (6 bases). The CDR3 sequence is CASSGGQLSNSPLHF. For the CDR3, the DNA is TGTGCCAGCAGCGGGGGACAACTGAGTAATTCACCCCTCCACTTT.